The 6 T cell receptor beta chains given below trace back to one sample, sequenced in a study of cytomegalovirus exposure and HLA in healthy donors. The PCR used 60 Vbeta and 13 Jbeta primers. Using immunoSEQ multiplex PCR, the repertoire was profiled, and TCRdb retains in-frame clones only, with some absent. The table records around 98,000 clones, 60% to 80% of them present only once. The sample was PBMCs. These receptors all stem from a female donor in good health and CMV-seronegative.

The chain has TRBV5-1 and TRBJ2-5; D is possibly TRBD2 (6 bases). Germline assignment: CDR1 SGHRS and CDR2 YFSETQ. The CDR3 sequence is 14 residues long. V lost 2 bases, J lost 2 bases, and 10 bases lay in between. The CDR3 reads CASSFSSGQETQYF. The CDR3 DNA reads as TGCGCCAGCAGCTTTTCCAGCGGGCAAGAGACCCAGTACTTC.

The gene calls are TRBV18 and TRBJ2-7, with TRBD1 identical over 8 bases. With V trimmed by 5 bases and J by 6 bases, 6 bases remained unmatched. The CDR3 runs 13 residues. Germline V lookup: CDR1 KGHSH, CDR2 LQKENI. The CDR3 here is CASSATTGVEQYF. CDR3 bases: TGTGCCAGCTCAGCTACGACAGGGGTCGAGCAGTACTTC. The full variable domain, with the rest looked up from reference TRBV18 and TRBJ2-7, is NAGVMQNPRHLVRRRGQEARLRCSPMKGHSHVYWYRQLPEEGLKFMVYLQKENIIDESGMPKERFSAEFPKEGPSILRIQQVVRGDSAAYFCASSATTGVEQYFGPGTRLTVT.

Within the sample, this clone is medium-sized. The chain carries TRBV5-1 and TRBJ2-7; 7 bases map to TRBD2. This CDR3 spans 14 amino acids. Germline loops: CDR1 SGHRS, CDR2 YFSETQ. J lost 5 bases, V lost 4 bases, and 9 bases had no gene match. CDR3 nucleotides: TGCGCCAGCAGCCCAACGCGGGAGACCGACGAGCAGTACTTC. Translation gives CASSPTRETDEQYF.

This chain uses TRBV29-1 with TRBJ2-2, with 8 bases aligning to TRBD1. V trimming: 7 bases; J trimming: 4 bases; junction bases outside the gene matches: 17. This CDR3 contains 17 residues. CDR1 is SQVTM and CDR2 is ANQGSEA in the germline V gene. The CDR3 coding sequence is TGCAGCGCGGCTCCAGGGACAGGTCGAGGGGGCACCGGGGAGCTGTTTTTT. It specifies CSAAPGTGRGGTGELFF.

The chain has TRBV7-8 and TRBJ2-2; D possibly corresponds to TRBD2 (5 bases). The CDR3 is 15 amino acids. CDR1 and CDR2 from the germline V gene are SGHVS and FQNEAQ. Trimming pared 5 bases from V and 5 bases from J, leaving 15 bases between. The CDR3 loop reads CASSMKGVGTGELFF. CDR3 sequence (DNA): TGTGCCAGCAGCATGAAGGGAGTAGGGACCGGGGAGCTGTTTTTT.

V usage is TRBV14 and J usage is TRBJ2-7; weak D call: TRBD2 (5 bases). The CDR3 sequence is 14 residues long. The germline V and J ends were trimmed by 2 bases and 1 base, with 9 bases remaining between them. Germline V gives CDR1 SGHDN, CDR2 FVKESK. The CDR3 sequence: CASSQTRDSYEQYF. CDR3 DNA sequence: TGTGCCAGCAGCCAAACCCGGGATTCCTACGAGCAGTACTTC.